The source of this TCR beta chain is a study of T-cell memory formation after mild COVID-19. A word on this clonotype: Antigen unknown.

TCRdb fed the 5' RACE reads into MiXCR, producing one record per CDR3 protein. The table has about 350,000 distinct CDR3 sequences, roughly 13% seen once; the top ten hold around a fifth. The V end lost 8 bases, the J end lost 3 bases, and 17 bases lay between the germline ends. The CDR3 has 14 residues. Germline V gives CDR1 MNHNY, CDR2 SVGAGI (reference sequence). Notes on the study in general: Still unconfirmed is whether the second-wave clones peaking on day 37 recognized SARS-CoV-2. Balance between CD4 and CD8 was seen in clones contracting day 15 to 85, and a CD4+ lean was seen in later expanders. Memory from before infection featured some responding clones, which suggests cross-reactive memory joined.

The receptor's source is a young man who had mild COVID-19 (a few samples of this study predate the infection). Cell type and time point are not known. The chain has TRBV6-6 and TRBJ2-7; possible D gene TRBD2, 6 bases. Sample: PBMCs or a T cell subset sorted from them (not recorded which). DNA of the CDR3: TGTGCCAGCGCACGCGGGGCTCCCCTCTACGAGCAGTACTTC. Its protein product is CASARGAPLYEQYF.